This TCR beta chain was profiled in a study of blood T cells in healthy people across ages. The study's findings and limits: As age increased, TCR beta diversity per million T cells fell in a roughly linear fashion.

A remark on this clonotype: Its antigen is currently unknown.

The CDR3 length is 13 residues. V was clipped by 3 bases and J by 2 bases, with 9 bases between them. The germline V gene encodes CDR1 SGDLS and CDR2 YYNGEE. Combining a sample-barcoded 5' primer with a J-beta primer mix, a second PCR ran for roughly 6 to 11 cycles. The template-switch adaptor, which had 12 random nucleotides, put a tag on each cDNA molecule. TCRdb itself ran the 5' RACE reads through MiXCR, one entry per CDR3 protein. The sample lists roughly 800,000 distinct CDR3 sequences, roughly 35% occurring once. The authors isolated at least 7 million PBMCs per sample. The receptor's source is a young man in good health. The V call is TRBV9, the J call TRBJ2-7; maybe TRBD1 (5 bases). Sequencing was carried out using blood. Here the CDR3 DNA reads TGTGCCAGCAGCGCCGGACAACCCTACGAGCAGTACTTC. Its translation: CASSAGQPYEQYF.